This T cell receptor (beta chain) came from a study of cytomegalovirus exposure and HLA in healthy donors. Study-level points and caveats: Listed as cytomegalovirus-associated were 170 or so TCR beta chains. In vitro experiments confirmed that a few CMV-associated chains were specific for CMV antigens. It was found in a later analysis that first-cohort TCR clusters tended to co-occur in the 130 or so validation repertoires.

In regard to this clone: Its target is unknown.

The validation cohort, a group of 120 subjects, included the donors and was separate from the approximately 700-subject first cohort. Clones were sequenced by immunoSEQ multiplex PCR, and TCRdb holds only the in-frame ones, with some missing. The repertoire has roughly 140,000 clones, roughly 88% of them found once; the top ten carry approximately 8%. Germline V lookup: CDR1 MNHEY, CDR2 SMNVEV (reference sequence). This CDR3 spans 18 amino acids. The trim removed 0 bases at V and 1 base at J, leaving 7 bases unmatched. The receptor was isolated from a young woman in good health and CMV-seropositive. The sequencing sample was made of PBMCs. V is TRBV27 and J is TRBJ1-4; 8 bases line up with TRBD1. The CDR3 DNA is TGTGCCAGCAGTTTATCGTGGTACAGGGGGGGAACTAATGAAAAACTGTTTTTT. This gives the protein CASSLSWYRGGTNEKLFF.